This note documents a single TCR beta chain sequence. The antigen is not known. This sample was taken from a study of CXCR3-negative and CXCR3-positive naive CD8 T cells. General study points: In both naive subsets diversity was comparably high, whereas memory CD8+ cells showed much lower diversity. Relative to CXCR3-negative naive cells, CXCR3-positive naive cells had more hydrophobic TRB CDR3s.

Among CD8+ T cells, naive ones were CD45RO-CCR7+CD27+CD95-. This CDR3 is built from 16 residues. Germline V lookup: CDR1 SGHTA, CDR2 FQGNSA. UMI-labeled 5' RACE TRB cDNA libraries were prepared from the cells. TCRdb reanalyzed the 5' RACE reads and collapses them to one entry per CDR3 protein, without DNA. The data show tens of thousands of distinct CDR3 sequences, and the top ten clones hold roughly 0.62%. The genes are TRBV7-2 and TRBJ2-3; with no DNA, the TCRdb D assignment of TRBD2 cannot be verified. Sequenced material: naive CXCR3+ CD8+ T cells from blood. The subset: CD45RO-CCR7+CD27+CD95- naive CD8+ T cells expressing CXCR3 (TNR3+). The clonotype comes from a human donor in good health. Some clones in this sample may be carry-over from other donors' samples. The CDR3 here is CASSWERVDLTDTQYF.